This passage covers 24 T cell receptor beta chains from one sample sequenced in a study of tumor and adjacent non-tumor tissue in lung cancer. The library came from three nested PCR rounds adapted from ARM-PCR protocols. TCRdb called the multiplex PCR reads again in MiXCR, with one record for every CDR3 protein. The sample has tens of thousands of distinct CDR3 sequences, around 86% seen once. This sample's RNA came from whole unsorted tissue. Source material: lung tumor tissue. The receptors originated from a woman between 50 and 59 years old with non-small cell lung cancer.

On this clonotype: The junction departs from germline at one end; a sequencing error may be responsible. The V gene is TRBV10-3, the J gene TRBJ2-1; 9 bases fit TRBD2. Germline assignment: CDR1 ENHRY and CDR2 SYGVKD. CDR3 length: 14 residues. CDR3 amino acids: CTIDAGGHTNEQFF. The CDR3 DNA sequence: TGTACCATCGACGCGGGAGGGCACACGAATGAGCAGTTCTTC.

The CDR3 region has the DNA TGCAGCCTTCGACAGCATCTGAACACTGAAGCTTTCTTT. It translates to CSLRQHLNTEAFF. The chain has TRBV29-1 and TRBJ1-1; the D gene is possibly TRBD1 (5 bases). Trimming took off 8 bases at V and 0 bases at J, with 13 bases between the two ends. CDR3 length equals 13 residues. Germline CDR1 reads SQVTM; CDR2 reads ANQGSEA.

In this sample, this clonotype turned up once. A junction end diverges from the germline sequence, so it may reflect a read error. The chain's CDR3 is CASSNEISTDYDQYF. The CDR3 DNA sequence: TGTGCCAGCAGCAACGAAATATCAACAGACTACGATCAGTACTTC. The genes are TRBV11-1 and TRBJ2-7; D is possibly TRBD2 (5 bases). CDR3 size: 15 residues. Looked up from germline, CDR1 is SGHAT and CDR2 is FQDESV (reference sequence). The whole variable domain, filled in from reference TRBV11-1 and TRBJ2-7, reads EAEVAQSPRYKITEKSQAVAFWCDPISGHATLYWYRQILGQGPELLVQFQDESVVDDSQLPKDRFSAERLKGVDSTLKIQPAELGDSAMYLCASSNEISTDYDQYFGPGTRLTVT.

The CDR3 region is CSARRCVVETQYF. The CDR3 coding sequence is TGCAGTGCTAGACGGTGCGTCGTAGAGACCCAGTACTTC. The chain is built from TRBV20-1 and TRBJ2-5; D call uncertain. V was pared by 2 bases and J by 4 bases, with 11 bases between. Germline V gene data show CDR1 as DFQATT and CDR2 as SNEGSKA (reference sequence). This CDR3 comprises 13 residues.

Comments on this clonotype: Being one base from a much bigger clone, this may be a read error. The J gene is TRBJ2-3, the V gene TRBV7-2, with 9 nucleotides matching TRBD2. The CDR3 sequence is 14 residues long. Germline CDR1 reads SGHTA; CDR2 reads FQGNSA. The DNA of the CDR3 is TGTGCCAGCAGCGCGGGACTAGCAGGAGATATGCAGTATTTT. It translates to CASSAGLAGDMQYF.

With respect to this clonotype: Compared with germline, one end of the junction differs, possibly owing to a read error. The chain uses TRBV7-2 and TRBJ2-1, with 11 bases matching TRBD2. The CDR3 is made up of 15 amino acids. The germline V gene encodes CDR1 SGHTA and CDR2 FQGNSA. The CDR3 coding sequence is TGTGCCACAACCTCTAGCGGGAGGAAATACAATGATCAGTTCTTC. Residues: CATTSSGRKYNDQFF.

As to this clonotype: The junction differs from germline at one of its ends, possibly a read error. V and J are TRBV10-3 and TRBJ2-1; D ambiguous. Germline V CDR1 and CDR2: ENHRY, SYGVKD. This CDR3 spans 11 amino acids. CDR3 protein: CTIQTKGEQLF. The CDR3 DNA sequence: TGTACCATCCAGACGAAGGGTGAGCAGTTGTTC.

As concerns this clonotype: One end of the junction does not line up with germline, which may come from a read error. CDR3 DNA: TGTACCAGCAGCCAGGCGGGCCAGGAGGCCCAGTACTTC. It yields the protein CTSSQAGQEAQYF. This chain uses TRBV11-2 with TRBJ2-5, with a weak D call TRBD2 (5 bases). The CDR3 is made up of 13 amino acids. The germline V gene encodes CDR1 SGHAT and CDR2 FQNNGV.

Concerning this clonotype: The junction departs from the called germline gene at one end, perhaps through a read error. The chain joins TRBV5-4 to TRBJ2-7; D is ambiguous. The germline CDR1 and CDR2 sequences are SGHNT and YYREEE (reference sequence). The CDR3 runs 12 residues. The CDR3 is CAISLDFYERYF. The CDR3, as DNA: TGTGCCATCAGCTTGGATTTCTACGAGCGGTACTTC.

Notes on this clonotype: The missing conserved phenylalanine or tryptophan at the end of this CDR3 makes a read error likely. The V and J genes are TRBV19 and TRBJ2-7; D gene unclear. The CDR3 sequence is 13 residues long. V gave up 3 bases and J gave up 3 bases, with 9 bases separating them. Germline V CDR1 and CDR2: LNHDA, SQIVND (reference sequence). This chain's CDR3 is CASSIDLDYEQYL. CDR3 sequence (DNA): TGTGCCAGTAGTATCGACCTAGACTACGAGCAGTACTTA.

A remark on this clonotype: An end of the junction differs from the germline gene, which may be a read error. The chain is built from TRBV28 and TRBJ1-6, with 8 bases lining up with TRBD1. This CDR3 has 15 amino acids. Germline loops: CDR1 MDHEN, CDR2 SYDVKM. In DNA, the CDR3 is TGTGCCAGCAGTCTGGGACAGGTTTGGCATTTACCCCTTCACTTT. Translated: CASSLGQVWHLPLHF.

Comment on this clonotype: This clone may be a read error of a much larger clone one base away. The CDR3 protein is CVTGDGARSGGGNEQFF. The CDR3 DNA sequence: TGTGTCACCGGTGATGGGGCTCGTAGCGGGGGGGGCAATGAGCAGTTCTTC. The chain uses TRBV24-1 and TRBJ2-1; 11 bases align to TRBD2. The CDR3 covers 17 residues. Looked up from germline, CDR1 is KGHDR and CDR2 is SFDVKD.

This clonotype was recorded a few times. A much larger clone lies one base from this, so it may be a read error. The genes are TRBV24-1 and TRBJ2-5, with TRBD1 matching over 7 bases. CDR1 KGHDR and CDR2 SFDVKD come from the germline V gene. This CDR3 spans 16 amino acids. With V trimmed by 5 bases and J by 5 bases, 13 bases remained unmatched. The CDR3 spells CATSGTGIGGSETQYF. The CDR3 DNA follows: TGTGCCACCAGTGGGACCGGGATAGGGGGCTCGGAGACCCAGTACTTC.

The chain carries TRBV2 and TRBJ2-5; D perhaps matches TRBD2 (7 bases). The V end lost 6 bases, the J end lost 1 base, and 12 bases lay between the germline ends. The CDR3 runs to 14 residues. CDR1 and CDR2 from the germline V gene are SNHLY and FYNNEI. The CDR3 DNA follows: TGTGCCAGCAGCGTAGGGGGGGCCCAAGAGACCCAGTACTTC. Amino acids: CASSVGGAQETQYF.

The chain joins TRBV20-1 to TRBJ2-7, with D uncertain. The CDR3 is 14 amino acids. Trimming shortened V by 0 bases and J by 4 bases, and 13 bases separated the two germline ends. Germline loops: CDR1 DFQATT, CDR2 SNEGSKA (reference sequence). CDR3 in DNA: TGCAGTGCTAGAGATCGGAGCCACGGGTACGAGCAGTACTTC. Translating gives CSARDRSHGYEQYF.

The gene calls are TRBV6-2 or TRBV6-3 and TRBJ2-5; 9 nucleotides match TRBD2. Trimming cost V 7 bases and J 1 base; bases outside gene matches: 16. This CDR3 contains 18 residues. Germline V gene sequence: CDR1 MNHEY, CDR2 SVGEGT. Here the CDR3 DNA reads TGTGCCAGCATCCGGACCCCTCTTCTAGCGGGAACCCAAGAGACCCAGTACTTC. The encoded protein is CASIRTPLLAGTQETQYF.

In regard to this clonotype: Relative to the germline gene, one junction end is altered; a read error may explain this. The chain links TRBV6-1 to TRBJ2-4; tentatively, D is TRBD2 (7 bases). The V gene's germline CDR1 is MNHNS and CDR2 SASEGT. The CDR3 is 15 residues long. CDR3 sequence (DNA): TGTGCCAACAGTTCGGATACAGGGAGGGGAAACATTCAGTACTTC. Translating it yields CANSSDTGRGNIQYF.

On this clonotype: The junction shows a germline mismatch at one end, possibly a read error. The chain couples TRBV5-5 to TRBJ1-6; TRBD1 might be the D (6 bases). The germline gives CDR1 SGHKS, CDR2 YYEKEE (reference sequence). The CDR3 is made up of 14 amino acids. The CDR3 DNA reads TGTGCTAGCAGATCTGGACAGTCGAATTCACCCCTCCACTTT. Translation gives CASRSGQSNSPLHF.

With regard to this clonotype: One end of the junction is discordant with germline, which a read error may explain. V gene TRBV5-1 combines with J gene TRBJ1-2; D is possibly TRBD1 (5 bases). Germline-derived CDR1 and CDR2 are SGHRS and YFSETQ. The CDR3 runs 13 residues. The CDR3 here is CASRLGRTYGYTF. CDR3 nucleotides: TGCGCCAGCAGATTGGGGCGAACTTATGGCTACACGTTC.

Turning to this clonotype: Germline is not matched at one junction end, which may reflect a read error. CDR3 DNA: TGCGCCAGCGGGAGGACAGGGCCTAAGAGCTACGAGCAGTATTTC. It is translated as CASGRTGPKSYEQYF. The chain uses TRBV10-2 and TRBJ2-7, with 8 nucleotides matching TRBD1. Germline V gene lookup returns CDR1 WSHSY and CDR2 SAAADI. CDR3 length equals 15 residues.

A word on this clonotype: Germline is not matched at one junction end, which may reflect a read error. V gene TRBV4-2 combines with J gene TRBJ2-5; TRBD1 aligns across 8 bases. Per germline, CDR1 LGHNA and CDR2 YNFKEQ. The CDR3 runs to 15 residues. DNA of the CDR3: TGTGTCAGCAGCAAGGACAGGGAGCGCCAAGAGACACAGTACTTC. As protein: CVSSKDRERQETQYF.

The table lists this clonotype with a few counts. The rearrangement links TRBV7-3 to TRBJ2-7; perhaps TRBD2 as D (6 bases). Germline V gene lookup returns CDR1 SGHTA and CDR2 FQGTGA. This CDR3 region has 16 residues. V lost 8 bases to trimming and J lost 4 bases, with 24 bases between them. The CDR3 loop reads CASARTNGSSGYEQYF. CDR3 coding DNA: TGTGCCAGCGCAAGGACTAACGGGAGTTCGGGGTACGAGCAGTACTTC.

Comment on this clonotype: Compared with germline, one end of the junction differs, possibly owing to a read error. For the CDR3, the DNA is TGCAGTGCTAGAGATTTTACAGAAACAGATGCGCAGTATTTC. Amino acids: CSARDFTETDAQYF. The chain couples TRBV20-1 to TRBJ2-3; D not resolved. The germline V gene encodes CDR1 DFQATT and CDR2 SNEGSKA (reference sequence). This CDR3 comprises 14 residues.

Points on this clonotype: A read error may account for a junction end that differs from germline. V usage is TRBV28 and J usage is TRBJ2-1; weak D call: TRBD1 (6 bases). The CDR3 loop spans 15 amino acids. Germline lookup yields CDR1 MDHEN and CDR2 SYDVKM. CDR3 region: CASCLRQERYNEQFF. As DNA, the CDR3 is TGTGCCAGCTGTTTGCGACAGGAAAGGTACAATGAGCAGTTCTTC.